This T cell receptor (beta chain) is from a study of cytomegalovirus exposure and HLA in healthy donors. Overall study results and limits: In an earlier analysis, productive rearrangement rates for most beta V segments clustered near 90% or 30%. Roughly uniform depth of sequencing across donors was assumed in presence/absence analyses.

PCR used 60 Vbeta primers and 13 Jbeta primers. The method was immunoSEQ multiplex PCR; TCRdb's version includes in-frame clones alone and lacks a portion of them. Of approximately 160,000 clones listed, around 75% are singletons. Trimming removed 5 bases from V and 4 bases from J; junction bases left unmatched: 7. Germline CDR1 is SEHNR and CDR2 is FQNEAQ (reference sequence). The CDR3 covers 16 residues. On this clone itself: Its antigen remains unknown.

This receptor was taken from a man between 18 and 29 years old in good health and CMV-seronegative. The chain employs TRBV7-9 and TRBJ2-1, with 11 bases identical to TRBD2. The sample comprised PBMCs. The CDR3 protein is CASSTSGLAGYNEQFF. Written as DNA, the CDR3 is TGTGCCAGCAGCACCTCCGGACTAGCGGGTTACAATGAGCAGTTCTTC. Using reference TRBV7-9 and TRBJ2-1 for the parts outside the CDR3, the full variable domain is DTGVSQNPRHKITKRGQNVTFRCDPISEHNRLYWYRQTLGQGPEFLTYFQNEAQLEKSRLLSDRFSAERPKGSFSTLEIQRTEQGDSAMYLCASSTSGLAGYNEQFFGPGTRLTVL.